The source of this TCR beta chain is a study of T cell responses to AZD1222 COVID-19 vaccine. The protocol was immunoSEQ multiplex PCR, while the TCRdb copy is restricted to in-frame clones and leaves out a portion. The sample has some 180,000 clones, roughly 89% seen once. A note on this clone: Its antigen remains unidentified.

General observations from the study: All repertoire sampling was performed exclusively after the peak T cell response.

Germline V gives CDR1 LNHNV, CDR2 YYDKDF (reference sequence). The CDR3 runs to 14 residues. Trimming removed 1 base from V and 8 bases from J, with 11 bases in between. The V and J genes are TRBV15 and TRBJ1-4; D unclear. This specimen consisted of peripheral blood, obtained 28 days after the second AZD1222 dose. This TCR was recovered from an adult who received the AZD1222 COVID-19 vaccine. The CDR3 DNA sequence: TGTGCCACCAGCAGAGGTGGGATGGTAGAAAAACTGTTTTTT. It encodes CATSRGGMVEKLFF.